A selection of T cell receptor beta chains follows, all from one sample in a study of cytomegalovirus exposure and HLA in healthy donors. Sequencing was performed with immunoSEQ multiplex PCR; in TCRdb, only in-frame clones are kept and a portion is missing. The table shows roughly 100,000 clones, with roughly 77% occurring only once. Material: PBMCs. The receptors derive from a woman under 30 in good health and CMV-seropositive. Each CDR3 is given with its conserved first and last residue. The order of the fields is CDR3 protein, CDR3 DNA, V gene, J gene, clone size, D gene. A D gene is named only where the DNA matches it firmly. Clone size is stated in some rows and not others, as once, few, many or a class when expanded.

CASSFDRSYEQYF,TGTGCCAGCAGCTTCGACAGATCCTACGAGCAGTACTTC,TRBV13,TRBJ2-7,-,-
CASSLTLSGRGSGTQYF,TGTGCCAGCAGCTTAACCTTGAGCGGGAGGGGTTCTGGTACGCAGTATTTT,TRBV7-9,TRBJ2-3,few,TRBD2
CASSPIRDTDYGYTF,TGTGCCAGCTCACCAATACGCGACACGGACTATGGCTACACCTTC,TRBV18,TRBJ1-2,-,-
CAISESRWGNQPQHF,TGTGCCATCAGTGAGTCGAGGTGGGGCAATCAGCCCCAGCATTTT,TRBV10-3,TRBJ1-5,once,-
CASRLQGAGNTIYF,TGTGCCAGCAGATTACAGGGAGCTGGAAACACCATATATTTT,TRBV5-6,TRBJ1-3,few,-
CAWSVGVSYEQYF,TGTGCCTGGAGTGTAGGGGTTTCCTACGAGCAGTACTTC,TRBV30,TRBJ2-7,-,-
CASSSLAGEMDEQFF,TGCGCCAGCAGCTCCTTAGCGGGAGAGATGGATGAGCAGTTCTTC,TRBV5-1,TRBJ2-1,-,TRBD2
CASRGTDQETQYF,TGTGCCAGCAGAGGGACAGACCAAGAGACCCAGTACTTC,TRBV25-1,TRBJ2-5,once,TRBD1
CASSFTSGRKAYEQYF,TGTGCCAGTAGTTTTACTAGCGGGAGGAAGGCCTACGAGCAGTACTTC,TRBV19,TRBJ2-7,-,TRBD2
CAWSVGANTGELFF,TGTGCCTGGAGTGTGGGAGCGAACACCGGGGAGCTGTTTTTT,TRBV30,TRBJ2-2,-,-
CASSLGWDISYEQYF,TGTGCCAGCAGCCTGGGGTGGGACATCTCCTACGAGCAGTACTTC,TRBV5-8,TRBJ2-7,-,-
CASRLGTGQNTEAFF,TGTGCCAGCAGATTGGGGACAGGGCAGAACACTGAAGCTTTCTTT,TRBV6-1,TRBJ1-1,few,TRBD1
CASSGGTQYF,TGTGCCAGCAGCGGCGGGACCCAGTACTTC,TRBV2,TRBJ2-5,-,-
CASSLAAGNYDDNQPQHF,TGTGCCAGCAGCTTAGCCGCAGGGAACTACGACGACAATCAGCCCCAGCATTTT,TRBV11-2,TRBJ1-5,-,-
CASSQGGSGTDTQYF,TGTGCCAGCAGCCAAGGGGGAAGCGGGACAGATACGCAGTATTTT,TRBV4-2,TRBJ2-3,few,-
CASSLGEAGEKLFF,TGCGCCAGCAGCTTGGGAGAAGCGGGCGAAAAACTGTTTTTT,TRBV5-1,TRBJ1-4,-,-
CASSFGTGGLTEAFF,TGTGCCAGCAGCTTCGGGACAGGGGGTTTGACTGAAGCTTTCTTT,TRBV11-1,TRBJ1-1,-,TRBD1
CASSFSDAGGDEQFF,TGTGCCAGCAGTTTCTCGGACGCGGGAGGGGATGAGCAGTTCTTC,TRBV28,TRBJ2-1,-,TRBD2
CASSPQGAYEQYF,TGCGCCAGCAGCCCGCAGGGGGCCTACGAGCAGTACTTC,TRBV5-1,TRBJ2-7,-,TRBD1
CATSRETGNTEAFF,TGTGCCACCAGCAGAGAGACAGGGAACACTGAAGCTTTCTTT,TRBV15,TRBJ1-1,few,-
CASSVLGDRANYGYTF,TGTGCCAGCAGCGTACTCGGGGACAGGGCTAACTATGGCTACACCTTC,TRBV9,TRBJ1-2,-,TRBD1
CASSVEGGGVLDQPQHF,TGTGCCAGCAGCGTCGAAGGGGGAGGGGTGTTGGATCAGCCCCAGCATTTT,TRBV9,TRBJ1-5,-,-
CASSSSRDTRYGYTF,TGTGCCAGCAGCTCATCCCGGGACACTCGATATGGCTACACCTTC,TRBV11-2,TRBJ1-2,-,-
CASSRGAGVSYEQYF,TGTGCCAGCAGCCGGGGGGCAGGGGTCTCCTACGAGCAGTACTTC,TRBV7-9,TRBJ2-7,once,-
CASSEGGIQPQHF,TGTGCCAGCAGTGAGGGGGGGATTCAGCCCCAGCATTTT,TRBV25-1,TRBJ1-5,-,-
CASSQPGQGATSGYTF,TGCGCCAGCAGCCAACCTGGGCAGGGGGCCACGTCTGGCTACACCTTC,TRBV5-1,TRBJ1-2,-,TRBD1
CASNLILGAGETQYF,TGTGCCAGCAACTTAATTCTGGGGGCAGGGGAGACCCAGTACTTC,TRBV7-2,TRBJ2-5,-,-
CSAQAYEQYF,TGCAGTGCTCAGGCCTACGAGCAGTACTTC,TRBV20-1,TRBJ2-7,-,-
CASSLYPQENYGYTF,TGTGCCAGCAGCTTGTATCCCCAGGAAAACTATGGCTACACCTTC,TRBV5-6,TRBJ1-2,many,-
CASSQSTNRSKIQVFTQYF,TGCGCCAGCAGTCAATCGACTAATCGATCCAAAATTCAGGTCTTCACCCAGTACTTC,TRBV23-1,TRBJ2-5,-,-
CASSLPTGATEAFF,TGTGCCAGCAGCCTCCCTACTGGGGCTACTGAAGCTTTCTTT,TRBV7-2,TRBJ1-1,once,-
CASSLRQGKPQHF,TGTGCCAGCAGCTTACGACAGGGGAAGCCCCAGCATTTT,TRBV5-6,TRBJ1-5,once,TRBD1
CASSYSNTGELFF,TGTGCCAGCAGCTACTCGAACACCGGGGAGCTGTTTTTT,TRBV7-8,TRBJ2-2,-,-
CASRGRLGPFEETQYF,TGTGCCAGCAGGGGGAGACTAGGGCCTTTTGAAGAGACCCAGTACTTC,TRBV2,TRBJ2-5,few,-
CASSLNSGGPFTEQFF,TGTGCCAGCAGCTTGAATAGCGGGGGCCCCTTTACTGAGCAGTTCTTC,TRBV7-3,TRBJ2-1,-,TRBD2
CASSPLAGVEQYF,TGTGCCAGCTCACCGCTAGCGGGGGTCGAGCAGTACTTC,TRBV18,TRBJ2-7,-,TRBD2
CASSQDLTVLFF,TGCGCCAGCAGCCAAGATTTGACAGTACTGTTTTTT,TRBV4-3,TRBJ1-4,-,-
CSARVSGSIFF,TGCAGTGCTAGGGTCTCGGGTTCTATTTTCTTT,TRBV20-1,TRBJ1-1,-,-
CASSLVRSTGQSYGYTF,TGCGCCAGCAGCTTGGTTCGGTCGACAGGGCAATCCTATGGCTACACCTTC,TRBV5-1,TRBJ1-2,few,TRBD1
CASSQTGQGERKQFF,TGTGCCAGCAGCCAGACCGGACAGGGCGAGAGGAAGCAGTTCTTC,TRBV5-4,TRBJ2-1,-,TRBD1
CASSSASGGFRDTQYF,TGTGCCAGCAGCTCCGCTAGCGGGGGGTTTAGAGATACGCAGTATTTT,TRBV7-3,TRBJ2-3,-,TRBD2
CASSDLRLAGELNEQYF,TGTGCCAGCAGTGACCTGCGACTAGCGGGAGAGTTAAATGAGCAGTACTTC,TRBV6-1,TRBJ2-7,-,TRBD2
CASSEALSVYSNQPQHF,TGTGCCAGCAGTGAGGCATTATCCGTTTATAGCAATCAGCCCCAGCATTTT,TRBV2,TRBJ1-5,once,-
CASTLSSRGEQYF,TGTGCCAGCACTCTCAGTTCGCGGGGCGAGCAGTACTTC,TRBV6-5,TRBJ2-7,-,-
CAWRHQLREVTDTQYF,TGTGCCTGGAGACATCAGTTGCGGGAGGTCACAGATACGCAGTATTTT,TRBV30,TRBJ2-3,few,TRBD2
CASSYGLGRGVTEAFF,TGTGCCAGCAGTTACGGGTTGGGCAGGGGGGTAACTGAAGCTTTCTTT,TRBV6-5,TRBJ1-1,-,TRBD1
CASSPRQGRGYGYTF,TGCGCCAGCAGCCCGCGACAGGGTCGAGGCTATGGCTACACCTTC,TRBV4-1,TRBJ1-2,-,TRBD1
CASSVDYYGYTF,TGTGCCAGCAGCGTAGACTACTATGGCTACACCTTC,TRBV9,TRBJ1-2,-,-